The text below deals with one T cell receptor beta chain. The data were taken from a study of T cell repertoires in ileal Crohn's disease. Study details: Patients had a median roughly 8-year disease duration, and approximately 35% were active smokers.

Sequencing used immunoSEQ multiplex PCR; TCRdb keeps in-frame clones, though not all of them. Among tens of thousands of clones listed, 80% to 85% were seen once. The CDR3 has 14 residues. Per germline, CDR1 GTSNPN and CDR2 SVGIG (reference sequence). The V end was cut by 4 bases, the J end by 6 bases, with 16 bases between. The specimen sequenced was ileal tissue. The receptor was derived from an adult with Crohn's disease. The chain employs TRBV30 and TRBJ2-1, with TRBD1 as a possible D gene (5 bases). In DNA form, the CDR3 reads TGTGCCTGGATATCACAGGCCACCCGCAATGAGCAGTTCTTC. Residues: CAWISQATRNEQFF.